The rows below give T cell receptor beta chains drawn from one sample of a study of CD8 T cells in Susac syndrome. MiXCR, run by TCRdb on the immunoSEQ multiplex PCR reads, gives a single entry per CDR3 protein. The table shows about 400,000 distinct CDR3 sequences, with around 85% occurring only once. The sample comprised CD8+ T cells from PBMCs. The receptors derive from a human donor with multiple sclerosis. CDR3s include the opening cysteine and the closing phenylalanine or tryptophan. A D gene is named only where the DNA matches it firmly. Clone size is not always given. Where it is, it says once, few, many or a class for expanded clones.

>-|TRBV4-1|TRBJ1-1|-
CASSQALTEMNTEAFF
TGCGCCAGCAGCCAAGCATTAACAGAGATGAACACTGAAGCTTTCTTT
>-|TRBV25-1|TRBJ2-7|-
CASSESAGAGYEQYF
TGTGCCAGCAGTGAATCGGCAGGGGCAGGATACGAGCAGTACTTC
>-|TRBV4-1|TRBJ2-1|-
CASSPRGGAYDEQFF
TGCGCCAGCAGCCCGAGAGGGGGGGCTTACGATGAGCAGTTCTTC
>once|TRBV19|TRBJ2-3|TRBD1
CASSQTGGDTQYF
TGTGCCAGTAGTCAGACAGGGGGAGATACGCAGTATTTT
>-|TRBV20-1|TRBJ2-1|-
CSARGSNEQFF
TGCAGTGCTAGAGGAAGCAATGAGCAGTTCTTC
>-|TRBV19|TRBJ2-3|-
CASSIGPDTQYF
TGTGCCAGTAGTATTGGGCCAGATACGCAGTATTTT
>-|TRBV7-2|TRBJ2-1|-
CASSAPGVNEQFF
TGTGCCAGCAGCGCCCCCGGGGTCAATGAGCAGTTCTTC
>-|TRBV4-1|TRBJ2-2|TRBD2
CATGLAGGSGELFF
TGCGCCACCGGACTAGCGGGAGGGTCCGGGGAGCTGTTTTTT
>-|TRBV3-1|TRBJ1-6|-
CASSQGFGNSPLHF
TGTGCCAGCAGCCAAGGTTTCGGCAATTCACCCCTCCACTTT
>once|TRBV27|TRBJ2-1|-
CASSFPGGNNEQFF
TGTGCCAGCAGTTTCCCCGGTGGGAACAATGAGCAGTTCTTC
>few|TRBV7-6|TRBJ1-3|-
CASSLGQPSGNTIYF
TGTGCCAGCAGCTTAGGGCAGCCCTCTGGAAACACCATATATTTT
>once|TRBV4-1|TRBJ2-1|-
CASSQENGPERIF
TGCGCCAGCAGCCAAGAAAACGGGCCGGAACGGATCTTC
>-|TRBV2|TRBJ2-5|TRBD1
CASSEVGTGETQYF
TGTGCCAGCAGTGAAGTTGGGACAGGAGAGACCCAGTACTTC
>-|TRBV7-2|TRBJ2-2|-
CASSLDHRTALNTGELFF
TGTGCCAGCAGCTTGGATCATAGGACAGCTTTAAACACCGGGGAGCTGTTTTTT
>-|TRBV5-4|TRBJ1-1|-
CASSLPWTENTEAFF
TGTGCCAGCAGCTTACCTTGGACTGAAAACACTGAAGCTTTCTTT
>-|TRBV19|TRBJ1-2|-
CASSIMDSGYGYTF
TGTGCCAGTAGTATAATGGATTCGGGCTATGGCTACACCTTC
>few|TRBV7-2|TRBJ2-7|TRBD1
CASSTDRAYEQYF
TGTGCCAGCAGCACGGACAGGGCGTACGAGCAGTACTTC
>-|TRBV25-1|TRBJ2-1|-
CASSETAYNEQFF
TGTGCCAGCAGTGAGACAGCATACAATGAGCAGTTCTTC
>-|TRBV28|TRBJ1-3|TRBD1
CASSPRDRVYGNTIYF
TGTGCCAGCAGTCCCCGGGACAGGGTGTATGGAAACACCATATATTTT
>-|TRBV27|TRBJ2-1|-
CASSFSTGGNEQFF
TGTGCCAGCAGTTTTAGTACGGGCGGGAATGAGCAGTTCTTC
>-|TRBV5-1|TRBJ2-7|TRBD1
CASSGGQGADYEQYF
TGCGCCAGCAGCGGGGGACAGGGGGCAGACTACGAGCAGTACTTC
>-|TRBV6-1|TRBJ1-6|-
CASKEWDSYNSPLHF
TGTGCCAGCAAGGAGTGGGACTCCTATAATTCACCCCTCCACTTT
>few|TRBV30|TRBJ2-7|-
CAWSLVGRIYEQYF
TGTGCCTGGAGTCTTGTGGGCAGAATCTACGAGCAGTACTTC
>few|TRBV19|TRBJ2-7|TRBD1
CASSSRDSPYEQYF
TGTGCCAGTAGTTCACGGGACAGTCCCTACGAGCAGTACTTC
>-|TRBV30|TRBJ2-7|-
CAWSLSRQVLYEQYF
TGTGCCTGGAGCCTCAGCAGACAGGTTCTCTACGAGCAGTACTTC
>-|TRBV20-1|TRBJ2-2|-
CSARDSTNKNTGELFF
TGCAGTGCTAGAGATTCCACCAACAAGAACACCGGGGAGCTGTTTTTT
>once|TRBV10-3|TRBJ2-6|-
CAISESEGSGANVLTF
TGTGCCATCAGTGAGTCGGAGGGCTCTGGGGCCAACGTCCTGACTTTC
>-|TRBV3-1|TRBJ2-7|-
CASSQDLGESSYEQYF
TGTGCCAGCAGCCAAGATTTAGGGGAGAGCTCCTACGAGCAGTACTTC
>-|TRBV5-1|TRBJ1-2|-
CASSLAGQINGYTF
TGCGCCAGCAGCTTGGCCGGACAGATCAATGGCTACACCTTC